The clone carrying this TCR beta chain appeared many times. What it recognizes is unknown. The CDR3 loop spans 15 amino acids. Germline V gene sequence: CDR1 MNHEY, CDR2 SVGAGI. The V and J ends lost 3 bases and 3 bases respectively, with 14 bases between them. TCR beta libraries were built with iRepertoire HTBI primers and Arm-PCR of CDR3 regions. TCRdb reprocessed the multiplex PCR reads via MiXCR and lists one record per CDR3 protein. In the table there are about 430,000 distinct CDR3 sequences, roughly 23% of which are singletons. This entry is derived from a study of regulatory T cells in long-lasting Graves disease. Noted time point: persistent/refractory GD, antithyroid drugs over 5 years with positive TRAb. There was RNA extracted from PBMCs, and the TCR library was made from it. About 10 milliliters of peripheral blood were taken and placed in EDTA tubes. Findings and caveats of the study: Relative to new patients (roughly 980), persistent patients exhibited greater sharing of public clonotypes (approximately 3,000). TCR diversity was lower in persistent Graves' patients than in newly diagnosed ones.

This TCR derives from a female donor with Graves disease. The rearrangement joins TRBV6-5 to TRBJ2-5; D is perhaps TRBD1 or TRBD2 (5 bases each). Material: peripheral blood mononuclear cells (PBMCs), obtained when the disease was refractory, from a patient treated with antithyroid drugs. The CDR3 loop reads CASSYAGLGEETQYF. CDR3 sequence (DNA): TGTGCCAGCAGTTATGCGGGCCTGGGGGAAGAGACCCAGTACTTC.